This entry lists 27 T cell receptor beta chains sequenced from one sample in a study of T cells in localized non-small cell lung cancer. TCRdb's table, derived via immunoSEQ multiplex PCR, lists solely in-frame clones and lacks some. The sample records 23,000 or so clones, more than 75% being singletons. Specimen: peripheral blood, collected before any cancer treatment. These receptors all come from a male donor older than 55 with stage I squamous cell lung carcinoma.

The rearrangement uses TRBV18 and TRBJ2-5; the D is unclear. Per germline, CDR1 KGHSH and CDR2 LQKENI. V lost 0 bases, J lost 2 bases, and 7 bases lay in between. The length of the CDR3 is 14 residues. CDR3 sequence: CASSPPAQQETQYF. As DNA, the CDR3 is TGTGCCAGCTCACCACCGGCCCAGCAAGAGACCCAGTACTTC.

The chain is built from TRBV30 and TRBJ2-3, with 10 bases matching TRBD2. CDR3 length: 14 residues. With V trimmed by 4 bases and J by 0 bases, 1 base remained unmatched. Germline V CDR1 and CDR2: GTSNPN, SVGIG (reference sequence). CDR3 sequence reads: CAWKRGGSTDTQYF. CDR3 DNA sequence: TGTGCCTGGAAGCGGGGGGGAAGCACAGATACGCAGTATTTT.

V is TRBV4-3 and J is TRBJ2-1, with D perhaps being TRBD1 or TRBD2 (5 bases each). The germline V gene encodes CDR1 LGHNA and CDR2 YSLEER. The CDR3 loop spans 15 amino acids. The V and J ends lost 1 base and 8 bases respectively, with 15 bases between them. The CDR3 here is CASSQVGTGKDEQFF. The CDR3 bases are TGCGCCAGCAGCCAAGTAGGGACGGGAAAGGATGAGCAGTTCTTC.

The rearrangement uses TRBV19 and TRBJ2-7; a possible D gene is TRBD2 (6 bases). This CDR3 is 13 amino acids long. CDR1 is LNHDA, CDR2 SQIVND, per germline (reference sequence). V lost 1 base and J 7 bases, leaving 11 bases between the germline ends. CDR3 amino acids: CASSIVPGREQYF. The CDR3 bases are TGTGCCAGTAGTATAGTCCCCGGGAGAGAGCAGTACTTC. The full variable domain, completed using reference TRBV19 and TRBJ2-7, is DGGITQSPKYLFRKEGQNVTLSCEQNLNHDAMYWYRQDPGQGLRLIYYSQIVNDFQKGDIAEGYSVSREKKESFPLTVTSAQKNPTAFYLCASSIVPGREQYFGPGTRLTVT.

V usage is TRBV7-6 and J usage is TRBJ2-1; 10 bases match TRBD2. Germline V gene lookup returns CDR1 SGHVS and CDR2 FNYEAQ. The CDR3 is 14 amino acids. J was trimmed by 10 bases and V by 5 bases; bases with no gene match: 8. In DNA form, the CDR3 reads TGTGCCAGCAGCCCGACTAGCGGGCCTTACGAGCAGTTCTTC. Protein sequence: CASSPTSGPYEQFF.

This clone was observed a single time. The gene calls are TRBV5-1 and TRBJ2-3, with 10 nucleotides matching TRBD2. The CDR3 is made up of 14 amino acids. Germline values: CDR1 SGHRS, CDR2 YFSETQ. The junction had 1 base not matched to a gene; V was cut back by 3 bases and J by 3 bases. The CDR3 protein is CASSSLAGTDTQYF. The CDR3 DNA reads as TGCGCCAGCAGCTCACTAGCGGGAACAGATACGCAGTATTTT.

The CDR3 is CASSPTGQGALGAFF. The CDR3 DNA reads TGTGCCAGCAGTCCCACCGGACAGGGGGCCTTAGGAGCTTTCTTT. The rearrangement links TRBV2 to TRBJ1-1; 11 positions agree with TRBD1. This CDR3 has 15 residues. V dropped 5 bases and J dropped 10; count of bases not matched to a gene: 12. Germline-derived CDR1 and CDR2 are SNHLY and FYNNEI.

The chain has TRBV6-1 and TRBJ2-3; D is possibly TRBD1 (5 bases). Germline-derived CDR1 and CDR2 are MNHNS and SASEGT. The CDR3 runs to 13 residues. V was shortened by 0 bases and J by 14 bases, with 15 bases between the two germline ends. CDR3 protein: CASSEAQGRVGYF. The CDR3 DNA is TGTGCCAGCAGTGAAGCGCAGGGCCGGGTTGGGTATTTT.

Only a few counts were recorded for this clone. The chain combines TRBV7-2 with TRBJ1-6; 8 bases align to TRBD1. The CDR3 runs 15 residues. Germline V gene sequence: CDR1 SGHTA, CDR2 FQGNSA. V lost 3 bases, J lost 10 bases, and 8 bases stayed unmatched. The CDR3 sequence: CASSFQGAQGSPLHF. As DNA, the CDR3 is TGTGCCAGCAGCTTTCAGGGGGCGCAGGGATCACCCCTCCACTTT.

The chain employs TRBV9 and TRBJ2-2; no clear D gene. Germline loops: CDR1 SGDLS, CDR2 YYNGEE. The CDR3 runs 16 residues. V shed 0 bases and J shed 1 base, with 10 bases lying between them. The CDR3 sequence: CASSVGTGLNTGELFF. CDR3 coding DNA: TGTGCCAGCAGCGTAGGAACGGGTTTGAACACCGGGGAGCTGTTTTTT.

V usage is TRBV19 and J usage is TRBJ1-2, with TRBD1 as a possible D gene (6 bases). Trimming took 3 bases from V and 4 from J, leaving 18 bases between them. This CDR3 has 16 amino acids. Germline assignment: CDR1 LNHDA and CDR2 SQIVND (reference sequence). The CDR3 here is CASSMGPDRRGYGYTF. For the CDR3, the DNA is TGTGCCAGTAGTATGGGACCTGACAGGCGCGGCTATGGCTACACCTTC.

This rearrangement joins TRBV6-6 to TRBJ2-1; no reliable D call. Germline V gene data show CDR1 as MNHNY and CDR2 as SVGAGI (reference sequence). Trimming removed 8 bases from V and 8 bases from J, with 10 bases in between. The length of the CDR3 is 11 residues. The chain's CDR3 is CASLRADEQFF. Written as DNA, the CDR3 is TGTGCCAGCCTTAGGGCCGATGAGCAGTTCTTC.

This clone has just a few counts. CDR3 in amino acids: CASSLQPGIEAFF. CDR3 nucleotides: TGTGCCAGCAGCTTACAGCCAGGGATTGAAGCTTTCTTT. J is TRBJ1-1 and V is TRBV7-9; TRBD1 is a possible D gene (5 bases). The CDR3 has 13 residues. Germline CDR1 reads SEHNR; CDR2 reads FQNEAQ (reference sequence). V shed 2 bases and J shed 7 bases, with 11 bases lying between them.

In DNA, the CDR3 is TGTGCCAGCAGCTTGGGTCCAAGCGACGAGCAGTACTTC. Encoded protein: CASSLGPSDEQYF. The chain links TRBV5-6 to TRBJ2-7; D unclear. The length of the CDR3 is 13 residues. Germline V lookup: CDR1 SGHDT, CDR2 YYEEEE. V lost 0 bases and J lost 5, with 9 bases in between.

This chain joins TRBV6-6 and TRBJ1-5, with a weak D call TRBD1 (5 bases). V lost 5 bases, J lost 4 bases, and 9 bases lay in between. This CDR3 region has 13 residues. Germline CDR1 is MNHNY and CDR2 is SVGAGI (reference sequence). CDR3 amino acids: CASSQGPNQPQHF. CDR3 nucleotides: TGTGCCAGCAGTCAGGGACCTAATCAGCCCCAGCATTTT.

The rearrangement links TRBV5-8 to TRBJ1-2; possibly TRBD1 for D (6 bases). The V gene lost 1 base and the J gene lost 8 bases, with 27 bases spanning the gap. CDR3 length: 18 residues. CDR1 SGHTS and CDR2 YDEGEE come from the germline V gene. The CDR3 sequence is CASSLSSDRMVIPKGYTF. CDR3 DNA sequence: TGTGCCAGCAGCTTGTCTTCAGACAGGATGGTGATTCCGAAGGGCTACACCTTC.

The chain couples TRBV28 to TRBJ1-2; a possible D gene is TRBD1 (6 bases). CDR3 length: 13 amino acids. The V and J ends lost 1 base and 8 bases respectively, with 11 bases between them. Germline CDR1 MDHEN, CDR2 SYDVKM. The CDR3 DNA reads TGTGCCAGCAGTTTATCAGGGGCTCGAGGCTACACCTTC. This translates into CASSLSGARGYTF.

The chain is built from TRBV11-2 and TRBJ2-4; D is undetermined. Trimming took 2 bases from V and 7 from J, leaving 6 bases between them. The CDR3 loop spans 12 amino acids. Germline V gene sequence: CDR1 SGHAT, CDR2 FQNNGV. The CDR3 DNA reads TGTGCCAGCAGCTTACCAGAGAACATTCAGTACTTC. The encoded protein is CASSLPENIQYF.

The chain joins TRBV7-2 to TRBJ2-7, with a weak D call TRBD2 (6 bases). The V end was cut by 0 bases, the J end by 1 base, with 10 bases between. The CDR3 covers 15 residues. Germline V gives CDR1 SGHTA, CDR2 FQGNSA. The CDR3 DNA follows: TGTGCCAGCAGCTTAGCCCTTGGACTATCCTACGAGCAGTACTTC. Its protein is CASSLALGLSYEQYF.

The V gene is TRBV7-2, the J gene TRBJ2-3; 13 positions agree with TRBD2. The CDR3 totals 16 residues. From germline, CDR1 is SGHTA and CDR2 FQGNSA. The V segment lost 5 bases and the J segment 4 bases; nucleotides outside the gene matches: 6. CDR3: CASSTGLAGVADTQYF. The CDR3 bases are TGTGCCAGCAGCACCGGACTAGCGGGAGTCGCAGATACGCAGTATTTT.

This sequence joins TRBV5-6 and TRBJ1-2; no clear D gene. The CDR3 extends over 14 amino acids. Trimming pared 1 base from V and 6 bases from J, leaving 13 bases between. Germline V gene data show CDR1 as SGHDT and CDR2 as YYEEEE. The CDR3 loop is CASSLPVPLNGYTF. The CDR3 DNA reads as TGTGCCAGCAGCTTGCCAGTGCCCTTGAATGGCTACACCTTC.

This chain joins TRBV6-4 and TRBJ2-1; 7 bases match TRBD1. After removal of 6 bases from V and 9 bases from J, the junction contained 11 bases not matched to a gene. Germline CDR1 reads MRHNA; CDR2 reads SNTAGT. The CDR3 extends over 14 amino acids. This CDR3 is CASRELQGVGEQFF. The CDR3 nucleotides are TGTGCCAGCAGAGAACTGCAGGGGGTTGGTGAGCAGTTCTTC.

This clone appeared a single time. The chain joins TRBV2 to TRBJ1-1; the D gene is possibly TRBD1 (6 bases). V lost 5 bases to trimming and J lost 4 bases, with 17 bases between them. This CDR3 comprises 15 residues. The germline gives CDR1 SNHLY, CDR2 FYNNEI. The CDR3 protein is CASSPLEGEGTEAFF. CDR3 nucleotide sequence: TGTGCCAGCAGTCCACTGGAGGGGGAAGGCACTGAAGCTTTCTTT.

The CDR3 region is CASSALGQTYEQYF. CDR3 nucleotides: TGTGCCAGCAGCGCCCTGGGACAGACCTACGAGCAGTACTTC. The V call is TRBV7-6, the J call TRBJ2-5, with TRBD1 matching 7 bases. The last part of the DNA fits TRBJ2-7 better; the J call may be wrong. This CDR3 region has 14 residues. The V gene's germline CDR1 is SGHVS and CDR2 FNYEAQ.

This chain joins TRBV4-2 and TRBJ1-2; TRBD1 matches at 12 bases. CDR1 is LGHNA and CDR2 is YNFKEQ in the germline V gene. The CDR3 runs to 17 residues. Unmatched junction bases numbered 10, after V lost 2 bases and J lost 6 bases. The CDR3 loop is CASSQRGPGTGGDGYTF. The DNA of the CDR3 is TGTGCCAGCAGCCAACGGGGCCCCGGGACAGGGGGCGATGGCTACACCTTC.

V is TRBV15 and J is TRBJ2-1, with 8 nucleotides matching TRBD2. There are 16 residues in the CDR3. CDR1 and CDR2 (germline): LNHNV, YYDKDF (reference sequence). Losses at the gene ends were 3 bases for V and 0 bases for J; bases not matched to a gene: 4. The CDR3 loop is CATSSRGGLSYNEQFF. In DNA form, the CDR3 reads TGTGCCACCAGCAGCCGCGGGGGGCTCTCCTACAATGAGCAGTTCTTC.

The chain couples TRBV9 to TRBJ1-1; D not certain. The length of the CDR3 is 14 residues. Germline CDR1 and CDR2: SGDLS and YYNGEE. Trimming cost V 3 bases and J 0 bases, with 9 bases left between them. CDR3 coding DNA: TGTGCCAGCAGCGCCGATACAGTGAACACTGAAGCTTTCTTT. This encodes CASSADTVNTEAFF.